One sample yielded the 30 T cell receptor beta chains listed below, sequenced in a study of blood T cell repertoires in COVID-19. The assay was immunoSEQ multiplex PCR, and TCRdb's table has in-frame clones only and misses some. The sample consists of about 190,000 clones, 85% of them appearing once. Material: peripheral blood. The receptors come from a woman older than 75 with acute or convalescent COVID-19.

CDR3 DNA: TGTGCCAGCAGCGTAGGTAGGGGGCTGTATGGCTACACCTTC. It codes for CASSVGRGLYGYTF. This sequence joins TRBV9 and TRBJ1-2; 7 bases agree with TRBD1. The CDR3 is made up of 14 amino acids. The J segment lost 5 bases and the V segment lost 0 bases, leaving 4 bases of the junction unmatched. Per germline, CDR1 SGDLS and CDR2 YYNGEE.

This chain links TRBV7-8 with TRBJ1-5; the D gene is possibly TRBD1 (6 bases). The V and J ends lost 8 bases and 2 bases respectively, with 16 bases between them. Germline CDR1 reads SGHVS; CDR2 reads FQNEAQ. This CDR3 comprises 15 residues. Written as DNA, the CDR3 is TGTGCCAGCCAGACACAGGGATGGGGCAATCAGCCCCAGCATTTT. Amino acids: CASQTQGWGNQPQHF.

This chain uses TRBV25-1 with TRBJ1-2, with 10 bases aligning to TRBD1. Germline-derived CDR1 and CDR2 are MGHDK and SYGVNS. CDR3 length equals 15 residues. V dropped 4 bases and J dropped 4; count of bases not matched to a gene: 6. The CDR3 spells CASSASRDRGYGYTF. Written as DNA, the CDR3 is TGTGCCAGCAGTGCCTCCCGGGACAGGGGCTATGGCTACACCTTC.

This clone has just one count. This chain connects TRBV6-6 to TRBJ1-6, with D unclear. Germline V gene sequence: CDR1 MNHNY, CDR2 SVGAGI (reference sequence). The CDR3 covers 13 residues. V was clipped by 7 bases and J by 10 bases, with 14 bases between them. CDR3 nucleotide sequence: TGTGCCAGCACAATTTCAACAGCCTCACCCCTCCACTTT. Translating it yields CASTISTASPLHF.

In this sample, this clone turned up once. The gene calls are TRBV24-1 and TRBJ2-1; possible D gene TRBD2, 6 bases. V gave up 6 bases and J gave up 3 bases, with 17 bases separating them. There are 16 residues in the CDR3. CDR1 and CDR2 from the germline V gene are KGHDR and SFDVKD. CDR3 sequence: CATSRGGSGLYNEQFF. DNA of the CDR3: TGTGCCACCAGTCGTGGGGGGAGCGGCCTCTACAATGAGCAGTTCTTC.

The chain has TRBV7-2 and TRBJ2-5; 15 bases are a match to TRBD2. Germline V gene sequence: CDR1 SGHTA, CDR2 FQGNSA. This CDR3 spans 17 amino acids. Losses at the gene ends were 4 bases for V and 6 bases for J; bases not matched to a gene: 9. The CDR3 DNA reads TGTGCCAGCAGCTCCACAAGGGGACTAGCGGGAGGAAAGACCCAGTACTTC. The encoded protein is CASSSTRGLAGGKTQYF.

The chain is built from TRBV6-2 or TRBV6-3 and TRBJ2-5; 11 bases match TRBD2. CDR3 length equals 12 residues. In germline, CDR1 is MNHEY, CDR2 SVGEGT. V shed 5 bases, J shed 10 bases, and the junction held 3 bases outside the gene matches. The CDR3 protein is CASSLAGGGQYF. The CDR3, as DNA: TGTGCCAGCAGTCTAGCGGGAGGAGGCCAGTACTTC.

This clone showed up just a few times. In DNA form, the CDR3 reads TGTGCCAGCAGTTACCACCCCAGGCAGGGGAGTTTCCAAGAGACCCAGTACTTC. Amino acid sequence: CASSYHPRQGSFQETQYF. This chain joins TRBV6-2 or TRBV6-3 and TRBJ2-5, with D tentatively TRBD1 (6 bases). This CDR3 is built from 18 residues. Germline V gene lookup returns CDR1 MNHEY and CDR2 SVGEGT. Trimming pared 2 bases from V and 1 base from J, leaving 20 bases between.

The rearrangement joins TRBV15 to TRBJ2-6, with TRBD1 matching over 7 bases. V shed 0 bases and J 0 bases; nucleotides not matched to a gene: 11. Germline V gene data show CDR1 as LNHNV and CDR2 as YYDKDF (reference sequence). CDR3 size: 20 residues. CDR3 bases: TGTGCCACCAGCAGAGATCCCCTAGGACAGGCGAGCTCTGGGGCCAACGTCCTGACTTTC. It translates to CATSRDPLGQASSGANVLTF. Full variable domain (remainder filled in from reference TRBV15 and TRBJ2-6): DAMVIQNPRYQVTQFGKPVTLSCSQTLNHNVMYWYQQKSSQAPKLLFHYYDKDFNNEADTPDNFQSRRPNTSFCFLDIRSPGLGDTAMYLCATSRDPLGQASSGANVLTFGAGSRLTVL.

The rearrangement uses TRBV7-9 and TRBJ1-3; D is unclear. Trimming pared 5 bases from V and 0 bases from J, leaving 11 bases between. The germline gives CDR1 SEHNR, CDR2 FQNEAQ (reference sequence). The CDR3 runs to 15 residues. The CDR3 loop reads CASSPYTYSGNTIYF. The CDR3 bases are TGTGCCAGCAGCCCATACACATACTCTGGAAACACCATATATTTT.

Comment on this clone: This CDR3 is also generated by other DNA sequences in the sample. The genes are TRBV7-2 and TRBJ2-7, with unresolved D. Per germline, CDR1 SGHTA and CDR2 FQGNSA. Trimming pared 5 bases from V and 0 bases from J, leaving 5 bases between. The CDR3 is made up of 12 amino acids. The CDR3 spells CASSRSSYEQYF. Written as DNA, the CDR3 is TGTGCCAGCAGCCGGAGCTCCTACGAGCAGTACTTC.

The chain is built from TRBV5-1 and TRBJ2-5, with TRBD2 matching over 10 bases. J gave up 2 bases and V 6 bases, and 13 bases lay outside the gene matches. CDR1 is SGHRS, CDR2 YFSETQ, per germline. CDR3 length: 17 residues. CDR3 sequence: CASKTNGLAGGQETQYF. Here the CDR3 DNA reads TGCGCCAGCAAGACTAACGGGTTAGCGGGAGGTCAAGAGACCCAGTACTTC.

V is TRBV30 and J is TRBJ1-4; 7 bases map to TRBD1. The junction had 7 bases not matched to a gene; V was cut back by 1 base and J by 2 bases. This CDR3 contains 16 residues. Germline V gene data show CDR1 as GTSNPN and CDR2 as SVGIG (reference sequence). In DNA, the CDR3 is TGTGCCTGGAGTGCCCCACAGGGGAGGACTAATGAAAAACTGTTTTTT. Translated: CAWSAPQGRTNEKLFF.

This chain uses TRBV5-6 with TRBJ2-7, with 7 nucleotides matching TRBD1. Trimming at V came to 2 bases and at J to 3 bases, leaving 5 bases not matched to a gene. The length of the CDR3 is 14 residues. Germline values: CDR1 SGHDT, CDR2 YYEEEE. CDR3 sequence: CASSFLGQRYEQYF. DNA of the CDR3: TGTGCCAGCAGCTTCCTGGGACAGCGCTACGAGCAGTACTTC.

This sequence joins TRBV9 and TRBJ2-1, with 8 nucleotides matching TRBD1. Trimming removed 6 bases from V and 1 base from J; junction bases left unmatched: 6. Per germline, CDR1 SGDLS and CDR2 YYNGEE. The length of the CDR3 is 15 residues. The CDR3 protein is CASNPGTGSYNEQFF. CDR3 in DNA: TGTGCCAGCAACCCCGGGACAGGATCCTACAATGAGCAGTTCTTC.

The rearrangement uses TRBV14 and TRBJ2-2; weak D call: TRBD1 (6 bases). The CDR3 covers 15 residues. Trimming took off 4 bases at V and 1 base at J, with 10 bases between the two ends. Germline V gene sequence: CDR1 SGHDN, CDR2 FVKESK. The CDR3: CASSPTDRNTGELFF. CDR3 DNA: TGTGCCAGCAGCCCTACGGACAGGAACACCGGGGAGCTGTTTTTT.

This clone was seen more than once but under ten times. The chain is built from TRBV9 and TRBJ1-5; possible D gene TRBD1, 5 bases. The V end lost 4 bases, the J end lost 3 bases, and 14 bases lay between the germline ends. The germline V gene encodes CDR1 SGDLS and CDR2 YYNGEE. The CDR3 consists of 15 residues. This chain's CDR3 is CASSSSGGDNQPQHF. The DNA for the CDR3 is TGTGCCAGCAGCTCCTCGGGGGGGGACAATCAGCCCCAGCATTTT.

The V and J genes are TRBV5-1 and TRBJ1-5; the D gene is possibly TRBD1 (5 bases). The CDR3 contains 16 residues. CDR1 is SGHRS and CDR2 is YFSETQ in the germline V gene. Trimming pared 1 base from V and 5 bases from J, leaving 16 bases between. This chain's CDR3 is CASSLNPFKQDQPQHF. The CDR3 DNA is TGCGCCAGCAGCTTGAATCCGTTCAAACAGGATCAGCCCCAGCATTTT.

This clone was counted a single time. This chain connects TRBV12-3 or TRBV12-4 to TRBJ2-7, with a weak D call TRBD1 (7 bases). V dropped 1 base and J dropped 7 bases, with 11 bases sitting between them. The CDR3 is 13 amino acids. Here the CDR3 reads CASSLGQGGEQYF. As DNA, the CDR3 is TGTGCCAGCAGTTTAGGGCAGGGGGGTGAGCAGTACTTC.

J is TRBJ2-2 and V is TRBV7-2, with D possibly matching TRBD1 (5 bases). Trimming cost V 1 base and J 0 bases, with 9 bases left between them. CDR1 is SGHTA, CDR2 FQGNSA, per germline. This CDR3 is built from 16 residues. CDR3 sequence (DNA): TGTGCCAGCAGCTTAGGGGTCAGGGCGAACACCGGGGAGCTGTTTTTT. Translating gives CASSLGVRANTGELFF.

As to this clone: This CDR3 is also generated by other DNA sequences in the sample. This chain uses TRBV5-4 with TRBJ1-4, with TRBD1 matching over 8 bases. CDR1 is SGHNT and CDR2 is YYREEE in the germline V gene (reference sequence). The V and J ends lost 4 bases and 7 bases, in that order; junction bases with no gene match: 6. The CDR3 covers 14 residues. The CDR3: CASSLDRGGEKLFF. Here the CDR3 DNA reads TGTGCCAGCAGCCTTGACAGGGGAGGTGAAAAACTGTTTTTT.

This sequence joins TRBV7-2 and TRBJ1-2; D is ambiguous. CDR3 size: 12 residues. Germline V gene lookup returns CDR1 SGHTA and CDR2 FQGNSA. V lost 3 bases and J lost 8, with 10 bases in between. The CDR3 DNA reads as TGTGCCAGCAGCTTCTTAGGCGGGGGCTACACCTTC. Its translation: CASSFLGGGYTF.

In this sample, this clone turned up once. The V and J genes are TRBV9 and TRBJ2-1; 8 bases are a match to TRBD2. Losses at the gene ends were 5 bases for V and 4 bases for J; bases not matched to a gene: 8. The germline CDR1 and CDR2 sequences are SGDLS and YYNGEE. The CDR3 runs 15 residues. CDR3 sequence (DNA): TGTGCCAGCAGTCGAGCGGGAGACAATTACAATGAGCAGTTCTTC. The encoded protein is CASSRAGDNYNEQFF. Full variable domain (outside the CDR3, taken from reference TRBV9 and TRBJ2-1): DSGVTQTPKHLITATGQRVTLRCSPRSGDLSVYWYQQSLDQGLQFLIQYYNGEERAKGNILERFSAQQFPDLHSELNLSSLELGDSALYFCASSRAGDNYNEQFFGPGTRLTVL.

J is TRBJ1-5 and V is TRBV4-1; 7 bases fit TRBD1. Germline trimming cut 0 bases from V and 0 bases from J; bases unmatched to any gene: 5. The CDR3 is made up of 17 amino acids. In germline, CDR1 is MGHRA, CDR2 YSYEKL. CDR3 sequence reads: CASSQDSTGFSNQPQHF. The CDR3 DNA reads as TGCGCCAGCAGCCAAGATTCGACAGGGTTTAGCAATCAGCCCCAGCATTTT.

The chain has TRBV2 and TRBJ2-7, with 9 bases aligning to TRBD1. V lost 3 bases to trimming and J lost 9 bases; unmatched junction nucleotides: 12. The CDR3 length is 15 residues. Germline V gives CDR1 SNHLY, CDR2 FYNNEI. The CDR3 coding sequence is TGTGCCAGCAGTGAGGGACAGGGATTGGGTGGACGGCAGTACTTC. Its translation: CASSEGQGLGGRQYF.

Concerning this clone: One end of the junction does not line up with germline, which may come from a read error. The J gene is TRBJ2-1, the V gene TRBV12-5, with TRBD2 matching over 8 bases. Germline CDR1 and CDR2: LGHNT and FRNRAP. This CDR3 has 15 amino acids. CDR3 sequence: CASSFSGSSYNEQFF. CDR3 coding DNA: TGTGCTAGTAGTTTCAGCGGGAGCTCCTACAATGAGCAGTTCTTC.

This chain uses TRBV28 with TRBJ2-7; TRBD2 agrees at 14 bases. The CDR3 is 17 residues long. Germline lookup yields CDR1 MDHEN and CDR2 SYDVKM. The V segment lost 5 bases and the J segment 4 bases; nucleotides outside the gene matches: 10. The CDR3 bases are TGTGCCAGCAGTCCGGGGGCGGGACTAGCGGGAGTGTACGAGCAGTACTTC. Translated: CASSPGAGLAGVYEQYF.

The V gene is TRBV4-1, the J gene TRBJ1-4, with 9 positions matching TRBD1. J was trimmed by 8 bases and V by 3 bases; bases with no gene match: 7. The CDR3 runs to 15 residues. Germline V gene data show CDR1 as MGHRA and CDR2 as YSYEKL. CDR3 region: CASSQGQGGEEKLFF. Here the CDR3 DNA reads TGCGCCAGCAGCCAGGGACAGGGAGGAGAAGAAAAACTGTTTTTT.

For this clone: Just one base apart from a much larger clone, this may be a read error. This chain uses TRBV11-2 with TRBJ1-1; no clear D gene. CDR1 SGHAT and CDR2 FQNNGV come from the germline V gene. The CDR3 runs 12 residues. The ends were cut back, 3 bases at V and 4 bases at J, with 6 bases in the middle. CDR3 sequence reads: CASSFVSTEAFF. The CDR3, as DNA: TGTGCCAGCAGCTTCGTCAGCACTGAAGCTTTCTTT.

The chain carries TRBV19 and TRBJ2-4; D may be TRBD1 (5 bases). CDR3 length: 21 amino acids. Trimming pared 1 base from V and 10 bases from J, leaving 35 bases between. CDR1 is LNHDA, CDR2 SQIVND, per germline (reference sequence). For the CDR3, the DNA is TGTGCCAGTAGTATAGGGAGACAGTCAGCAGCCAACTTTCCCCAGGAGTCGATTCAGTACTTC. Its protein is CASSIGRQSAANFPQESIQYF.